These 16 T cell receptor beta chains originate from one sample sequenced in a study of T cells after somatic rescue of genetic block (dated by TCRdb to the early 2020s). The library was produced with the immunoSEQ multiplex PCR assay. The table was pulled from immuneACCESS by TCRdb, which kept in-frame rearrangements only. Such tables lose some clones; where checked, under half of the loss comes from unresolved V genes, and the rest has no known cause. The sample includes roughly 110,000 clones, with 90% to 95% observed a single time. About 1.5% of the sample comes from the top ten. Sequenced material: peripheral blood mononuclear cells (PBMCs). These receptors came from a woman between 18 and 29 years old.

The V gene is TRBV25-1, the J gene TRBJ1-6; D is perhaps TRBD1 (5 bases). In germline, CDR1 is MGHDK, CDR2 SYGVNS. The V and J ends lost 6 bases and 11 bases respectively, with 23 bases between them. The CDR3 spans 16 residues. CDR3 nucleotides: TGTGCCAGCAGCCTAACGATTTTGTCAGGGACTCCACCCCTCCACTTT. This codes for CASSLTILSGTPPLHF.

This chain connects TRBV11-2 to TRBJ1-1; D not certain. The CDR3 is 14 amino acids. V lost 3 bases and J 1 base, leaving 9 bases between the germline ends. Per the germline V gene, CDR1 is SGHAT and CDR2 is FQNNGV. The CDR3 DNA is TGTGCCAGCAGCTTGGACGTGACGAACACTGAAGCTTTCTTT. The encoded protein is CASSLDVTNTEAFF.

The V gene is TRBV7-8, the J gene TRBJ1-1; D is ambiguous. Germline loops: CDR1 SGHVS, CDR2 FQNEAQ. The CDR3 has 16 residues. Trimming shortened V by 5 bases and J by 1 base, and 17 bases separated the two germline ends. The DNA of the CDR3 is TGTGCCAGCAGCCGCGAGCGCCTCCGGCCGAACACTGAAGCTTTCTTT. Its translation is CASSRERLRPNTEAFF.

The rearrangement joins TRBV5-1 to TRBJ2-2; D possibly corresponds to TRBD2 (5 bases). Per the germline V gene, CDR1 is SGHRS and CDR2 is YFSETQ. Trimming took off 0 bases at V and 4 bases at J, with 13 bases between the two ends. The CDR3 extends over 16 amino acids. CDR3 region: CASSLERARGTGELFF. The CDR3 DNA sequence: TGCGCCAGCAGCTTGGAGAGGGCCCGTGGCACCGGGGAGCTGTTTTTT.

The chain joins TRBV6-6 to TRBJ1-1, with unresolved D. Germline assignment: CDR1 MNHNY and CDR2 SVGAGI (reference sequence). The CDR3 runs to 15 residues. V was cut by 5 bases and J by 1 base, with 14 bases left in between. CDR3 sequence (DNA): TGTGCCAGCAGTCGCCGGGAAAGGCAGAACACTGAAGCTTTCTTT. It specifies CASSRRERQNTEAFF.

J is TRBJ1-1 and V is TRBV29-1; 8 bases agree with TRBD1. In germline, CDR1 is SQVTM, CDR2 ANQGSEA. The V gene end was trimmed by 5 bases and the J gene end by 6 bases; junction bases not matched to a gene: 2. CDR3 length: 11 amino acids. The DNA of the CDR3 is TGCAGCGTTTCACAGGGGGCTGAAGCTTTCTTT. This translates into CSVSQGAEAFF.

The CDR3 sequence is CASKAFGREDYGYTF. Written as DNA, the CDR3 is TGTGCCAGCAAGGCTTTTGGCAGGGAAGACTATGGCTACACCTTC. The chain employs TRBV6-1 and TRBJ1-2; D perhaps matches TRBD1 (5 bases). This CDR3 contains 15 residues. Between the trimmed V and J ends, which lost 7 bases and 3 bases, there was a span of 18 bases. CDR1 and CDR2 (germline): MNHNS, SASEGT.

This clone has a single count. The gene calls are TRBV19 and TRBJ1-5, with D maybe TRBD1 (5 bases). CDR1 is LNHDA and CDR2 is SQIVND in the germline V gene (reference sequence). This CDR3 region has 13 residues. Trimming took 7 bases from V and 3 from J, leaving 10 bases between them. This CDR3 is CASTRDLNQPQHF. CDR3 in DNA: TGTGCCAGTACTCGGGACCTCAATCAGCCCCAGCATTTT.

This sequence joins TRBV10-1 and TRBJ1-1, with TRBD1 identical over 9 bases. With V trimmed by 6 bases and J by 6 bases, 8 bases remained unmatched. Looked up from germline, CDR1 is WNHNN and CDR2 is SYGVQD (reference sequence). CDR3 length equals 14 residues. The CDR3: CASRDRGIKAEAFF. In nucleotides, the CDR3 is TGCGCCAGCAGGGACAGGGGTATCAAGGCTGAAGCTTTCTTT.

This clone has more than one count but fewer than ten. The V gene is TRBV5-4, the J gene TRBJ2-7; 7 bases fit TRBD2. CDR1 is SGHNT, CDR2 YYREEE, per germline (reference sequence). V was pared by 3 bases and J by 3 bases, with 6 bases of the junction left unmatched. This CDR3 has 14 residues. The CDR3 bases are TGTGCCAGCAGCTCCGGGACTACCAACTACGAGCAGTACTTC. This translates into CASSSGTTNYEQYF.

This sequence joins TRBV5-1 and TRBJ2-2; TRBD1 agrees at 9 bases. V trimming: 6 bases; J trimming: 0 bases; junction bases outside the gene matches: 12. The CDR3 has 18 amino acids. CDR1 and CDR2 (germline): SGHRS, YFSETQ. CDR3 sequence: CASTTDRGVISNTGELFF. The CDR3 nucleotides read TGCGCCAGCACCACGGACAGGGGAGTCATATCGAACACCGGGGAGCTGTTTTTT.

V is TRBV5-4 and J is TRBJ1-1, with D unresolved. This CDR3 region has 17 residues. The germline gives CDR1 SGHNT, CDR2 YYREEE (reference sequence). The V end was cut by 6 bases, the J end by 0 bases, with 21 bases between. The CDR3, as DNA: TGTGCCAGCACCCTGAGGAGGGATACTCTGGTGAACACTGAAGCTTTCTTT. Translated, it gives CASTLRRDTLVNTEAFF.

The V and J genes are TRBV7-9 and TRBJ1-4; perhaps TRBD1 as D (5 bases). The CDR3 consists of 17 residues. Germline V gene data show CDR1 as SEHNR and CDR2 as FQNEAQ (reference sequence). V lost 2 bases, J lost 4 bases, and 17 bases lay in between. The CDR3, as DNA: TGTGCCAGCAGCTTAAGGTTCGGGGCGGCCCGTAATGAAAAACTGTTTTTT. Translating it yields CASSLRFGAARNEKLFF.

V usage is TRBV7-8 and J usage is TRBJ1-2; D unclear. This CDR3 contains 15 residues. Trimming stripped 6 bases from V and 0 bases from J, with 14 bases between. Germline V gene sequence: CDR1 SGHVS, CDR2 FQNEAQ. CDR3 sequence reads: CASSLVWDPNYGYTF. The DNA of the CDR3 is TGTGCCAGCAGTCTCGTTTGGGATCCTAACTATGGCTACACCTTC.

The CDR3, as DNA: TGCGCCAGCAGCCCGGACTCTGGGGACATTCAGTACTTC. Protein product: CASSPDSGDIQYF. J is TRBJ2-4 and V is TRBV5-1; tentative D call: TRBD2 (5 bases). V lost 4 bases to trimming and J lost 8 bases, with 13 bases between them. The CDR3 has 13 residues. The V gene's germline CDR1 is SGHRS and CDR2 YFSETQ.

This chain links TRBV30 with TRBJ2-1, with 8 bases lining up with TRBD1. V shed 1 base and J 3 bases; nucleotides not matched to a gene: 8. This CDR3 comprises 16 residues. Germline CDR1 and CDR2: GTSNPN and SVGIG (reference sequence). CDR3 residues: CAWSAYRGVGYNEQFF. In nucleotides, the CDR3 is TGTGCCTGGAGTGCCTACAGGGGGGTAGGCTACAATGAGCAGTTCTTC.